The entry that follows covers one TCR beta chain sequence. No antigen is known for it. These data originate in a study of T cell responses to AZD1222 COVID-19 vaccine. Sequenced by immunoSEQ multiplex PCR; TCRdb stores in-frame clones only, minus some. The sample lists roughly 190,000 clones; 90% to 95% were seen once. V was pared by 6 bases and J by 5 bases, with 19 bases between. Germline CDR1 reads SNHLY; CDR2 reads FYNNEI. There are 15 residues in the CDR3. Notes on the study in general: Sampling captured repertoires only after the peak T cell response.

The V and J genes are TRBV2 and TRBJ2-5; a weak D match, TRBD1 (5 bases). The sequence was obtained from an adult who received the AZD1222 COVID-19 vaccine. Sequencing was performed on peripheral blood, taken 28 days after the second AZD1222 dose. The CDR3 here is CASSLSGRAWETQYF. Written as DNA, the CDR3 is TGTGCCAGCAGCCTAAGTGGCAGGGCGTGGGAGACCCAGTACTTC.